This T cell receptor (beta chain) was captured in a study of blood T cells in healthy people across ages. Looked up from germline, CDR1 is LGHNA and CDR2 is YSLEER. The CDR3 is 16 amino acids. The V end was cut by 0 bases, the J end by 0 bases, with 8 bases between. Next came a second PCR, run for about 7 to 12 cycles, which used a sample-barcoded 5' primer along with a J-beta primer mix. TCRdb called the 5' RACE reads again in MiXCR, with one record for every CDR3 protein. The data contain 650,000 to 1,000,000 distinct CDR3 sequences, about 36% of them seen just once; the ten biggest clones take up 10% to 15%.

Sequencing was carried out using blood. The source is a man between 18 and 29 years old in good health. This rearrangement joins TRBV4-3 to TRBJ1-4; D is ambiguous. CDR3 sequence: CASSQEQEATNEKLFF. The CDR3 DNA reads TGCGCCAGCAGCCAAGAGCAGGAGGCAACTAATGAAAAACTGTTTTTT.